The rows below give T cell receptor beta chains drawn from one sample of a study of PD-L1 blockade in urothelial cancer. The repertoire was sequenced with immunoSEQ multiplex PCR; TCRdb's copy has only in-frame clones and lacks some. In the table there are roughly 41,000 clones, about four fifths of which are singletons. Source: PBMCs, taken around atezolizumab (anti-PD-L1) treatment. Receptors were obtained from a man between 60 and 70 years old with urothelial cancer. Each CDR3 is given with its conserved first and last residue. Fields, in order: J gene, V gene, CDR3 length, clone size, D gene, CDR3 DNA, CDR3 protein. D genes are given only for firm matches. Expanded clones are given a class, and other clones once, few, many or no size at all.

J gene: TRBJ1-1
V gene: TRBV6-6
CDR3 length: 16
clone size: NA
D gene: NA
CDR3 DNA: TGTGCCAGCAGTTACGGGCAGGGATGGTCGAACACTGAAGCTTTCTTT
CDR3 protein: CASSYGQGWSNTEAFF

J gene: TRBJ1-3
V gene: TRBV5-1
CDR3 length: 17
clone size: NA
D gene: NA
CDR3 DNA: TGCGCCAGCAGCTTGGACGGGGGGCCTGACTCTGGAAACACCATATATTTT
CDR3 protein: CASSLDGGPDSGNTIYF

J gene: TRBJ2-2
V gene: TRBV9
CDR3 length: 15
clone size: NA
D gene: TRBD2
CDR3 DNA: TGTGCCAGCAGACCTAGCGGGGCCAACACCGGGGAGCTGTTTTTT
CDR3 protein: CASRPSGANTGELFF

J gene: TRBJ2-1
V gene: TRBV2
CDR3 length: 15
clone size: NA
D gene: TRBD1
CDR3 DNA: TGTGCCAGCAGTGTCGACAGGGGCGCCTACAATGAGCAGTTCTTC
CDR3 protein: CASSVDRGAYNEQFF

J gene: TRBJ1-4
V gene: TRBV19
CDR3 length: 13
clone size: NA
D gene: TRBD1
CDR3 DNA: TGTGCCAGTAGTGGACAGGGTTATGAAAAACTGTTTTTT
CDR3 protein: CASSGQGYEKLFF

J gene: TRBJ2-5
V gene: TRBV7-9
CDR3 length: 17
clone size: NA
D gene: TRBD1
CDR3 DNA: TGTGCCAGCAGCCCTCCCCGACAGGGTTGGCTATCAGAGACCCAGTACTTC
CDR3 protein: CASSPPRQGWLSETQYF

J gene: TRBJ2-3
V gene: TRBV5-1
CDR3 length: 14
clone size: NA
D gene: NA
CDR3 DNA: TGCGCCAGCAGCTTGGACAGGGTTGAAGATACGCAGTATTTT
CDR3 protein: CASSLDRVEDTQYF

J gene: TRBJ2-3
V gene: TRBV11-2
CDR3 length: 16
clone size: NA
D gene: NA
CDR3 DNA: TGTGCCAGCAGCCGCCCGTGGGGCGCTGGCACAGATACGCAGTATTTT
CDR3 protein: CASSRPWGAGTDTQYF

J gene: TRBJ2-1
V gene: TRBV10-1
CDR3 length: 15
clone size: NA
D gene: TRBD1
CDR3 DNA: TGCGCCAGCACCGAGGGGACAGGAGGTTACAATGAGCAGTTCTTC
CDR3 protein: CASTEGTGGYNEQFF

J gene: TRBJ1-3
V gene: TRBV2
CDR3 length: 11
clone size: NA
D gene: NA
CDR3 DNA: TGTGCCAGCAGTGAACTAAACACCATATATTTT
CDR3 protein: CASSELNTIYF

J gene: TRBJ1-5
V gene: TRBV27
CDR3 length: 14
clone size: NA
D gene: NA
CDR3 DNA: TGTGCCAGCTCCTCGGGGGGCCGGCATCAGCCCCAGCATTTT
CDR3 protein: CASSSGGRHQPQHF

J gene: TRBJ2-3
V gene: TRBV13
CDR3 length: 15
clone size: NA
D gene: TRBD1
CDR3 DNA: TGTGCCAGCAGCCCGGACAGGGTATCAACAGATACGCAGTATTTT
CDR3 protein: CASSPDRVSTDTQYF

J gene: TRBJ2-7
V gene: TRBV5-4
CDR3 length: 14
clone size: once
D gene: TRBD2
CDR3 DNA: TGTGCCAGCAGCTTTCTTCTAGCGGGAGGCGAGCAGTACTTC
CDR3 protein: CASSFLLAGGEQYF

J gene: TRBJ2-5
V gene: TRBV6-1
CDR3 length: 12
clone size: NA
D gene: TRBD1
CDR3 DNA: TGCGCCAGCAGGGGGCTACAAGAGACCCAGTACTTC
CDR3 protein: CASRGLQETQYF

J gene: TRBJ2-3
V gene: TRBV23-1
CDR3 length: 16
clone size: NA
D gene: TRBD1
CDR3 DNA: TGCGCCAGCAGTCAATCGAACAGGGGTCCGACAGATACGCAGTATTTT
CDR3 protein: CASSQSNRGPTDTQYF

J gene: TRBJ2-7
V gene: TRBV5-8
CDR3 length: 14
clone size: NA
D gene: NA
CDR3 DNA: TGTGCCAGCAGCTTGACCCCGGTGACCTACGAGCAGTACTTC
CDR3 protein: CASSLTPVTYEQYF

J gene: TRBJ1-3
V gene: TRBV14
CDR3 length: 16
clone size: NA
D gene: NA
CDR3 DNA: TGTGCCAGCAGTCAGCAACAGGTTTACTCTGGAAACACCATATATTTT
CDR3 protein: CASSQQQVYSGNTIYF

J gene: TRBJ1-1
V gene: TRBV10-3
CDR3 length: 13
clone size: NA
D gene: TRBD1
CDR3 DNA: TGTGCCATCAGCGGGACAGGGCTTACTGAAGCTTTCTTT
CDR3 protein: CAISGTGLTEAFF

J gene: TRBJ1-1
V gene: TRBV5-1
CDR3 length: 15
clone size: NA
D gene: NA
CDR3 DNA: TGCGCCAGCAGCGCAGGGGTTGCTGGGAACACTGAAGCTTTCTTT
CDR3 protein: CASSAGVAGNTEAFF

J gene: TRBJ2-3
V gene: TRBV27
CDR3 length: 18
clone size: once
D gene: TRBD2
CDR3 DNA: TGTGCCAGCAGTCCCCGCCCCCCTAGCGGGGGGAGGGCAGATACGCAGTATTTT
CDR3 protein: CASSPRPPSGGRADTQYF

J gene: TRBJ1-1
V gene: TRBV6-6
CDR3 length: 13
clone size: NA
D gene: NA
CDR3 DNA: TGTGCCAGCAGTTACTCCGACAAGACTGAAGCTTTCTTT
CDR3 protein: CASSYSDKTEAFF

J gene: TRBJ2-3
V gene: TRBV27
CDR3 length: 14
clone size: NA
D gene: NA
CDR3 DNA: TGTGCCAGCAGTTTAGTCGCCCCGGGTGACACGCAGTATTTT
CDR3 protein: CASSLVAPGDTQYF

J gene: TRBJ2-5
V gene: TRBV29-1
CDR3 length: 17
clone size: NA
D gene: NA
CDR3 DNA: TGCAGCCTTTGGATCTCCGACGCGTCGAGGTGGCAAGAGACCCAGTACTTC
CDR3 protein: CSLWISDASRWQETQYF

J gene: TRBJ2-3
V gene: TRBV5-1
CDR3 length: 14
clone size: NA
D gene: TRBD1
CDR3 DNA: TGCGCCAGCAGCCTGACAGGGGCATCAGATACGCAGTATTTT
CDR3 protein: CASSLTGASDTQYF

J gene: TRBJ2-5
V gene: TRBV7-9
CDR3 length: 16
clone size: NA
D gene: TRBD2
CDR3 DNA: TGTGCCAGCAGCTTGGGACTAGCGGGGGGGAGAGAGACCCAGTACTTC
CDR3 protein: CASSLGLAGGRETQYF

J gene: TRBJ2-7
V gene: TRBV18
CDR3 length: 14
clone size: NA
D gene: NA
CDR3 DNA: TGTGCCAGCTCACCTGGTGGAGACTCCTACGAGCAGTACTTC
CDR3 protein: CASSPGGDSYEQYF

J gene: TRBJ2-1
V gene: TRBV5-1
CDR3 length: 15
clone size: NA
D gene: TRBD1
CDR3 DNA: TGCGCCAGCAGCTCTCAGGGGGCTTCCTACAATGAGCAGTTCTTC
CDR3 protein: CASSSQGASYNEQFF

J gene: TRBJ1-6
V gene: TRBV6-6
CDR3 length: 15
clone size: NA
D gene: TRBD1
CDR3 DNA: TGTGCCAGCACCCCTGAAAGGGACAGCCGATCACCCCTCCACTTT
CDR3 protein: CASTPERDSRSPLHF

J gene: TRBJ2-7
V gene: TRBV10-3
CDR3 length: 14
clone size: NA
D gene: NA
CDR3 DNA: TGTGCCATCAGTGAGAGCCAGACTGTATACGAGCAGTACTTC
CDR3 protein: CAISESQTVYEQYF

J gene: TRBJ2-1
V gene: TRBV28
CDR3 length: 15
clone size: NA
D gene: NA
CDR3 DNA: TGTGCCAGCAGTCCCGGACTATCCGCCTACAATGAGCAGTTCTTC
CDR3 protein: CASSPGLSAYNEQFF

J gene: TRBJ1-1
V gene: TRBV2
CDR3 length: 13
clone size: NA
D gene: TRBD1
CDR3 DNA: TGTGCCACCTCGGGACAGCCGAACACTGAAGCTTTCTTT
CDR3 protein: CATSGQPNTEAFF

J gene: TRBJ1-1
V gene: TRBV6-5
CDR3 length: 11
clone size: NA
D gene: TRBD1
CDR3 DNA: TGTGCCAGCCTCCTGGGACAGGAAGCTTTCTTT
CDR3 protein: CASLLGQEAFF

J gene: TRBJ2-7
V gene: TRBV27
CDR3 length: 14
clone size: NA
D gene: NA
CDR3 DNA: TGTGCCAGCAGTTTACTAACTTCGTTCCACGAGCAGTACTTC
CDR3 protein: CASSLLTSFHEQYF

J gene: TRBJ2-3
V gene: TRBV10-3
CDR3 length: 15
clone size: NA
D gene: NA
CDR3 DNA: TGTGCCATCAGTGAGCTCAGGGGGGGCACAGATACGCAGTATTTT
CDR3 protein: CAISELRGGTDTQYF

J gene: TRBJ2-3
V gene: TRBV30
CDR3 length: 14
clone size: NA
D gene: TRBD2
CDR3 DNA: TGTGCCTGGAGTAGCGGGGGGGGGCCCGCTTGGCAGTATTTT
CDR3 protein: CAWSSGGGPAWQYF

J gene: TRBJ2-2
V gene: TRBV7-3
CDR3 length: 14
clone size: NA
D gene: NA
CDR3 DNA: TGTGCCAGCAGGCCGGGACTTGACACCGGGGAGCTGTTTTTT
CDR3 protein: CASRPGLDTGELFF

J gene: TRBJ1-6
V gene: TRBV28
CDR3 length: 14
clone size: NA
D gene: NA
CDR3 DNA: TGTGCCAGCAGTTCCCAGGGGAAAGGTTCACCCCTCCACTTT
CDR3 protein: CASSSQGKGSPLHF

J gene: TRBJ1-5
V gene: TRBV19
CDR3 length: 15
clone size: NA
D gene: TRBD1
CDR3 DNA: TGTGCCAGTAGTATTGACAGGGCTGGGGATCAGCCCCAGCATTTT
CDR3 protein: CASSIDRAGDQPQHF

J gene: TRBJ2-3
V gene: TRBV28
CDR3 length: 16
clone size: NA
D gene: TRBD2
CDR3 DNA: TGTGCCAGCAGCCTCAATCCGGGGGGGCCTATAGATACGCAGTATTTT
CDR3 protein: CASSLNPGGPIDTQYF

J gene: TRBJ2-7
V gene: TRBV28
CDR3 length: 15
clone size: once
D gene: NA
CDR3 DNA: TGTGCCAGCAGTTCCGAACCTGGGGGGGCGGGGGAGCAGTACTTC
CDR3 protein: CASSSEPGGAGEQYF

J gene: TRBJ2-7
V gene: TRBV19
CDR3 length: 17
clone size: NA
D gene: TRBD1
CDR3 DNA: TGTGCCAGTAGTATTCGACCCGGGACAGGCATCTCCTACGAGCAGTACTTC
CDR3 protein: CASSIRPGTGISYEQYF

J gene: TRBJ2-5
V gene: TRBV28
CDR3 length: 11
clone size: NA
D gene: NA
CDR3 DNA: TGTGCCAGCAGTTTACGGGAGACCCAGTACTTC
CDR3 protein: CASSLRETQYF

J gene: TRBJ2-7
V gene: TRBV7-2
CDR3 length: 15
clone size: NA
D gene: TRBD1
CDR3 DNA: TGTGCCAGCAGCTCTGCGACAGGGGAAATCTACGAGCAGTACTTC
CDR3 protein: CASSSATGEIYEQYF

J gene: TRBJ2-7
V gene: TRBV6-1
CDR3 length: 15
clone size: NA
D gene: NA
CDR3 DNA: TGTGCCAGCAGTGGGGTGGGAGACCCTAGGGACGAGCAGTACTTC
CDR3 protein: CASSGVGDPRDEQYF

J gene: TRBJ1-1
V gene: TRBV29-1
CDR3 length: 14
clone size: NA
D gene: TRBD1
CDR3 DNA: TGCAGCGTTGATGCAGGGGGAGAGAACACTGAAGCTTTCTTT
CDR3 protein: CSVDAGGENTEAFF

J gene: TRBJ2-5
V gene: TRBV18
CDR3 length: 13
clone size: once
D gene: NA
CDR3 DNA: TGTGCCAGCTCACGGACAGCACAAGAGACCCAGTACTTC
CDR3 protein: CASSRTAQETQYF

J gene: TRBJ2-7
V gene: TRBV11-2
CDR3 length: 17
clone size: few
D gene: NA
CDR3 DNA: TGTGCCAGCAGCTCCCTACCGCTGACAGGCCCTTCCTACGAGCAGTACTTC
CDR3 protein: CASSSLPLTGPSYEQYF

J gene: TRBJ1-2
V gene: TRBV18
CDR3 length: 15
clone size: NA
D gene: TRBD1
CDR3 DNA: TGTGCCAGCTCACCTTCGACAGGGGAGGACTATGGCTACACCTTC
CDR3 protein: CASSPSTGEDYGYTF

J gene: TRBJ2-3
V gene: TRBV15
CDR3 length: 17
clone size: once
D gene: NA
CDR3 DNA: TGTGCCACCAGCTCAGACCGCGACAGGGAGGTTACAGATACGCAGTATTTT
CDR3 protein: CATSSDRDREVTDTQYF

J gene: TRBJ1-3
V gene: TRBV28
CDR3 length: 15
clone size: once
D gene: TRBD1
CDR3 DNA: TGTGCCAGCAGTTTATTGGACAGGTCTGGAAACACCATATATTTT
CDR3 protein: CASSLLDRSGNTIYF

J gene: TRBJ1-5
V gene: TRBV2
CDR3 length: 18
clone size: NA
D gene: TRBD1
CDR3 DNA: TGTGCCAGCAGTGCGGCCAGGGGGCCTGATCGGGTCGGTCAGCCCCAGCATTTT
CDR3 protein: CASSAARGPDRVGQPQHF

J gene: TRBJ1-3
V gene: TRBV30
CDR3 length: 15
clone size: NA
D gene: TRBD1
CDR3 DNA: TGTGCCTGGAGTCCGGGACAGAGCTCTGGAAACACCATATATTTT
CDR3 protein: CAWSPGQSSGNTIYF

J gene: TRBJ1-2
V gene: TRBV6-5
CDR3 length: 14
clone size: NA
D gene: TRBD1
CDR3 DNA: TGTGCCAGCAGTTCCGGACAGGGGGGGAATGGCTACACCTTC
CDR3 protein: CASSSGQGGNGYTF

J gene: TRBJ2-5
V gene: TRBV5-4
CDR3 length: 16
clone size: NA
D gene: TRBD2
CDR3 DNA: TGTGCCAGCAGCCAGGGACTAGCGGGGGGCCAAGAGACCCAGTACTTC
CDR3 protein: CASSQGLAGGQETQYF

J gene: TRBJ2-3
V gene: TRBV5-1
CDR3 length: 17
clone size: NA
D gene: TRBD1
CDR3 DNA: TGCGCCAGCAGCCAGACCGGGACAGGGGCTAGCACAGATACGCAGTATTTT
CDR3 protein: CASSQTGTGASTDTQYF

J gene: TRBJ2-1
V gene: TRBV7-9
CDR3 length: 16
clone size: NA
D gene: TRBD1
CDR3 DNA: TGTGCCAGCAGCCCAGTGGGCGGGGACAGGGAGGGAGAGCAGTTCTTC
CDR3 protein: CASSPVGGDREGEQFF

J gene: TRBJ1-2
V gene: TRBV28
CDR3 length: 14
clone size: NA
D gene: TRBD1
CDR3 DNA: TGTGCCAGCAGCCCATTCGACAGGGGTTATGGCTACACCTTC
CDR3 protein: CASSPFDRGYGYTF

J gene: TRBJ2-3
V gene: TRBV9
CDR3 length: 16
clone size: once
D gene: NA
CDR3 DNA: TGTGCCAGCAGCGTAGGTTTAGCCCCCTACACAGATACGCAGTATTTT
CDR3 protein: CASSVGLAPYTDTQYF

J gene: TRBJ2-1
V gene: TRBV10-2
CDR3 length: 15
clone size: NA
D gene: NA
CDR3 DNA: TGCGCCAGCAGTGAGTCGGGGCGGTCAGGCAATGAGCAGTTCTTC
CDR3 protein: CASSESGRSGNEQFF

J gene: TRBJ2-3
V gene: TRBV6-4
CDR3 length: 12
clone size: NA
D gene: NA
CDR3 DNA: TGTGCCAGCAGTCCCGGGTCGGATACGCAGTATTTT
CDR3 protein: CASSPGSDTQYF